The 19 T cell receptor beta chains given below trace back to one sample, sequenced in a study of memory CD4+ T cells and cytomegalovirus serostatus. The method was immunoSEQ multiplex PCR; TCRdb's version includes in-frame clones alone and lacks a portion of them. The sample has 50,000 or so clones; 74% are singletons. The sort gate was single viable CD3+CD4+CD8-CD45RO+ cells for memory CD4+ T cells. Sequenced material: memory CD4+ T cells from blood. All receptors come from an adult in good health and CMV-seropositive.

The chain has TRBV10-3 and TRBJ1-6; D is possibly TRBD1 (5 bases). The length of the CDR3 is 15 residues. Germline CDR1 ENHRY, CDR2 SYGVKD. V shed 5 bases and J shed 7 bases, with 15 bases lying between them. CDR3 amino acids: CAISRGRAVNSPLHF. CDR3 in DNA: TGTGCCATCAGTCGGGGCAGGGCGGTAAATTCACCCCTCCACTTT.

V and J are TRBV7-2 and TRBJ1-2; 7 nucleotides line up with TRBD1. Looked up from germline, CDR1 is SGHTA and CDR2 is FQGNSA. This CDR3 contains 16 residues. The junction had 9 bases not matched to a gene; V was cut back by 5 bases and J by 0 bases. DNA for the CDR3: TGTGCCAGCAGCCAGAGGACAGGACTAGCTAACTATGGCTACACCTTC. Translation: CASSQRTGLANYGYTF.

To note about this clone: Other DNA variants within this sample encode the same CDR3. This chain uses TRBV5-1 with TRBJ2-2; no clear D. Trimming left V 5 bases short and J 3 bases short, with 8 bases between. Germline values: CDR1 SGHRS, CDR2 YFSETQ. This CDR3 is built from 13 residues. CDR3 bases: TGCGCCAGCAGGTCGCAGGACACCGGGGAGCTGTTTTTT. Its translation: CASRSQDTGELFF.

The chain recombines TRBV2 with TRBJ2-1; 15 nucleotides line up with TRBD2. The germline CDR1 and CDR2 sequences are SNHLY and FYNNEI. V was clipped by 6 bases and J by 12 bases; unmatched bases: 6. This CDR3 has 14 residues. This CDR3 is CASSPGTSGGSQFF. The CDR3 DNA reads TGTGCCAGCAGCCCCGGGACTAGCGGGGGGTCGCAGTTCTTC.

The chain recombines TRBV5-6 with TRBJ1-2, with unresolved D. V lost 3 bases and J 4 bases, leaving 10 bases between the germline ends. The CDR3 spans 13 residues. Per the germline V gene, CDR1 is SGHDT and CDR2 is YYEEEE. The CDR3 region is CASSSRFPYGYTF. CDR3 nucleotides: TGTGCCAGCAGCTCCAGGTTCCCCTATGGCTACACCTTC.

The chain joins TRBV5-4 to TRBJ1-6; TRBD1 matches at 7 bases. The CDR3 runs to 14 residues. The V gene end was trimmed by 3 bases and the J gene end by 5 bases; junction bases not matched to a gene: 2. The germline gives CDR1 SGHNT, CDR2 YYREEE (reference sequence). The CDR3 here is CASSSDRDNSPLHF. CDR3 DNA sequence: TGTGCCAGCAGCTCTGACAGGGATAATTCACCCCTCCACTTT.

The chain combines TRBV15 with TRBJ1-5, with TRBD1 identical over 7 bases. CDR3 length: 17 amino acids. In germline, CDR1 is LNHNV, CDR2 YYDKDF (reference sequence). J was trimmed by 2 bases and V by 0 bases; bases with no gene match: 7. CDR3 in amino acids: CATSRDDRVRRNQPQHF. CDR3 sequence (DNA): TGTGCCACCAGCAGAGATGACAGGGTCCGGCGCAATCAGCCCCAGCATTTT.

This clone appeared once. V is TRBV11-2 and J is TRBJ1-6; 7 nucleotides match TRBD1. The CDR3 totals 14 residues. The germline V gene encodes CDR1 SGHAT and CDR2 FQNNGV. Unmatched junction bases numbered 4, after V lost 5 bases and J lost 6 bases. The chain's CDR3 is CASSLGTVNSPLHF. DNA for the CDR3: TGTGCCAGCAGCCTCGGGACAGTTAATTCACCCCTCCACTTT.

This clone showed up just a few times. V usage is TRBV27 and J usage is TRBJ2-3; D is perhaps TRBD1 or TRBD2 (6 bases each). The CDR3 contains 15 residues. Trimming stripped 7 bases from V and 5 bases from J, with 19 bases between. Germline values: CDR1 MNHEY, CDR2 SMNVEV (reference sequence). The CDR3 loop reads CASIQMWGAKDTQYF. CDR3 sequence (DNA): TGTGCCAGCATCCAGATGTGGGGGGCGAAAGATACGCAGTATTTT.

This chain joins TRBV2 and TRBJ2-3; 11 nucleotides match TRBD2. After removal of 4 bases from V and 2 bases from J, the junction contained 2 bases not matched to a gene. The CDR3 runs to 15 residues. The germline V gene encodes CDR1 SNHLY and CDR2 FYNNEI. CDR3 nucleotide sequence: TGTGCCAGCAGTGTTAGCGGGGGGGACACAGATACGCAGTATTTT. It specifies CASSVSGGDTDTQYF.

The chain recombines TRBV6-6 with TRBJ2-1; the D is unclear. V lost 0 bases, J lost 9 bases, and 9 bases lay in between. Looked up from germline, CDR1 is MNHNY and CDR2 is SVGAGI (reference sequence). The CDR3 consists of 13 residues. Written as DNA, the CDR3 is TGTGCCAGCAGTTACTCGCGGCCTAGTGAGCAGTTCTTC. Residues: CASSYSRPSEQFF.

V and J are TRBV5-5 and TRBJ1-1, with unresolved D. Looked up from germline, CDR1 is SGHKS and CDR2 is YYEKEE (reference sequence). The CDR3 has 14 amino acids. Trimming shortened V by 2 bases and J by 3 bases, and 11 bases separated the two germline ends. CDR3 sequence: CASSLSGGDTEAFF. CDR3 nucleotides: TGTGCCAGCAGCTTATCGGGTGGTGACACTGAAGCTTTCTTT.

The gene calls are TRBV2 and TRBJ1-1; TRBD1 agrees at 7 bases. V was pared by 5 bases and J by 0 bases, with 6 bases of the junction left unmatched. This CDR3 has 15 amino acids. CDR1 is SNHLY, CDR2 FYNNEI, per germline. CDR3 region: CASSPQTGMNTEAFF. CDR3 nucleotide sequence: TGTGCCAGCAGTCCCCAGACAGGGATGAACACTGAAGCTTTCTTT.

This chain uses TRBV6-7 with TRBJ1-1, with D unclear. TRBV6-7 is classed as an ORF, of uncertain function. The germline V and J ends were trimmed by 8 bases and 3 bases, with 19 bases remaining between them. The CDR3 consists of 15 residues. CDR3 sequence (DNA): TGTGCCAGCTGCGGCCATCCGAAGAGGGACACTGAAGCTTTCTTT. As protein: CASCGHPKRDTEAFF.

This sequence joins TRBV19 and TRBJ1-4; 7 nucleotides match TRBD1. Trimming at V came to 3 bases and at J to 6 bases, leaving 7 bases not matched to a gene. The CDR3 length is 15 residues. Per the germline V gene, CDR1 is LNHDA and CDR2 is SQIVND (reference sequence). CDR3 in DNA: TGTGCCAGTAGTATTAACACAGGGGCTGATGAAAAACTGTTTTTT. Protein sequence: CASSINTGADEKLFF.

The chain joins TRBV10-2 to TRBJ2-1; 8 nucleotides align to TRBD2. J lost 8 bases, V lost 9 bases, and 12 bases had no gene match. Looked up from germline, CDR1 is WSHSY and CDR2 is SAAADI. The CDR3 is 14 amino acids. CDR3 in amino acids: CASYFSGVRDEQFF. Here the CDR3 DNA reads TGCGCCAGTTATTTTAGCGGGGTGAGGGATGAGCAGTTCTTC.

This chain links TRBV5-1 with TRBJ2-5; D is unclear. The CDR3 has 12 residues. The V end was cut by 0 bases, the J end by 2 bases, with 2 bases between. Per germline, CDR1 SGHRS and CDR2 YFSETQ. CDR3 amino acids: CASSLDQETQYF. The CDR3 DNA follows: TGCGCCAGCAGCTTGGATCAAGAGACCCAGTACTTC. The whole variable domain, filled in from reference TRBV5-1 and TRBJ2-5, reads KAGVTQTPRYLIKTRGQQVTLSCSPISGHRSVSWYQQTPGQGLQFLFEYFSETQRNKGNFPGRFSGRQFSNSRSEMNVSTLELGDSALYLCASSLDQETQYFGPGTRLLVL.

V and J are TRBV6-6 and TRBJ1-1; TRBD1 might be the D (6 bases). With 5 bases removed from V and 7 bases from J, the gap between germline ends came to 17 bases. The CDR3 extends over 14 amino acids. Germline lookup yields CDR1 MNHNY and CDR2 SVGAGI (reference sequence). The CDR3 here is CASSTQGGGYEAFF. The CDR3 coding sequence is TGTGCCAGCAGTACCCAGGGAGGGGGATATGAAGCTTTCTTT.

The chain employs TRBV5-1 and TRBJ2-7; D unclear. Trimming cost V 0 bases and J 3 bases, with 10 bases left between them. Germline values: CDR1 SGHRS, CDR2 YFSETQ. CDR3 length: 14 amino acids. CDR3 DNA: TGCGCCAGCAGCTTGGGGCTATCCCTCTACGAGCAGTACTTC. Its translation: CASSLGLSLYEQYF.